This entry lists 22 T cell receptor beta chains sequenced from one sample in a study of blood T cells in healthy people across ages. Through a sample-barcoded 5' primer and a J-beta primer mix, a second PCR was run for roughly 6 to 12 cycles. TCRdb re-analysed the 5' RACE reads in MiXCR, keeping a single row per CDR3 protein. The sample yields under 800,000 distinct CDR3 sequences, approximately 43% seen once. The source material was blood. The receptors derive from a woman aged 55-70 years in good health.

The chain carries TRBV9 and TRBJ2-7, with TRBD2 identical over 7 bases. This CDR3 spans 15 amino acids. The junction had 13 bases not matched to a gene; V was cut back by 3 bases and J by 7 bases. The V gene's germline CDR1 is SGDLS and CDR2 YYNGEE. The CDR3 loop reads CASSGGGTPYNEQYF. CDR3 sequence (DNA): TGTGCCAGCAGCGGGGGGGGGACTCCCTACAATGAGCAGTACTTC.

V is TRBV10-2 and J is TRBJ2-6; D gene ambiguous. The V and J ends lost 8 bases and 2 bases respectively, with 7 bases between them. Germline V gene data show CDR1 as WSHSY and CDR2 as SAAADI. CDR3 length: 13 amino acids. CDR3 loop: CASGVAGANVLTF. CDR3 in DNA: TGCGCCAGCGGGGTAGCTGGGGCCAACGTCCTGACTTTC.

Notes on this clonotype: Its ends do not fully match the called genes, so a read error is possible. This CDR3 is CACSRDRGRYTF. The CDR3, as DNA: TGTGCCTGCAGCCGAGACAGGGGCCGCTACACCTTC. This chain connects TRBV3-1 to TRBJ1-2; TRBD1 aligns across 8 bases. The CDR3 covers 12 residues. CDR1 and CDR2 (germline): LGHDT, YNNKEL (reference sequence).

Points on this clonotype: A much more abundant neighbour one base away suggests this may be a read error. The chain is built from TRBV7-3 and TRBJ2-6, with D perhaps matching TRBD1 (5 bases). CDR1 SGHTA and CDR2 FQGTGA come from the germline V gene. The CDR3 contains 15 residues. Here the CDR3 DNA reads TGTGCCAGCAGCTTAACGCGCTCTGGGGCCAACGTCCAGACTTTC. Translated, it gives CASSLTRSGANVQTF.

The chain recombines TRBV7-2 with TRBJ1-5; D is undetermined. The germline CDR1 and CDR2 sequences are SGHTA and FQGNSA. Trimming took 3 bases from V and 4 from J, leaving 7 bases between them. This CDR3 contains 13 residues. The CDR3 here is CASSFGENQPQHF. The CDR3 bases are TGTGCCAGCAGCTTCGGTGAGAATCAGCCCCAGCATTTT.

The table lists this clonotype with a few counts. The chain joins TRBV12-3 or TRBV12-4 to TRBJ2-1; TRBD1 agrees at 9 bases. J gave up 9 bases and V 3 bases, and 18 bases lay outside the gene matches. CDR3 length: 18 amino acids. CDR3 sequence (DNA): TGTGCCAGCAGTTTCGTTTGGCACGGGACAGGGTTATCGGGTGAGCAGTTCTTC. This sequence encodes CASSFVWHGTGLSGEQFF.

The chain has TRBV20-1 and TRBJ1-1; D is uncertain. This CDR3 is 12 amino acids long. The germline V gene has CDR1 DFQATT and CDR2 SNEGSKA (reference sequence). The V gene lost 1 base and the J gene lost 8 bases, with 11 bases spanning the gap. The CDR3, as DNA: TGCAGTGCTAGAGGAGGCATGAGGGAAGCTTTCTTT. Protein: CSARGGMREAFF.

CDR3 loop: CASSQGLGSEQYF. CDR3 coding DNA: TGTGCCAGCAGCCAAGGGCTGGGGAGCGAGCAGTACTTC. The chain uses TRBV4-2 and TRBJ2-4, with TRBD2 as a possible D gene (5 bases). The J call may be mistaken, given a closer DNA end match to TRBJ2-7. From germline, CDR1 is LGHNA and CDR2 YNFKEQ. The CDR3 is 13 amino acids.

Turning to this clonotype: A junction boundary mismatches the germline segment, possibly from a read error. The J gene is TRBJ2-3, the V gene TRBV11-3, with D perhaps being TRBD1 or TRBD2 (7 bases each). In germline, CDR1 is SGHNT, CDR2 YENEEA. The CDR3 length is 17 residues. The CDR3 reads CASSSSGGDRDTYTQYF. The CDR3 DNA is TGTGCCAGCAGCTCGTCGGGGGGAGACAGGGACACATATACGCAGTATTTT.

This clonotype was counted between two and nine times. This chain links TRBV18 with TRBJ2-1, with TRBD1 matching 10 bases. CDR1 and CDR2 (germline): KGHSH, LQKENI. The V and J ends lost 4 bases and 8 bases, in that order; junction bases with no gene match: 5. CDR3 length equals 14 residues. The CDR3 DNA is TGTGCCAGCTCACAAGACAGGGGGCGGGATGAGCAGTTCTTC. Encoded protein: CASSQDRGRDEQFF.

This clonotype was observed a few times. The CDR3 sequence: CASSYSSTNYGYTF. In DNA form, the CDR3 reads TGTGCCAGCAGTTACTCGTCCACTAACTATGGCTACACCTTC. The chain joins TRBV6-6 to TRBJ1-2; D gene uncertain. The CDR3 extends over 14 amino acids. V was clipped by 0 bases and J by 0 bases, with 5 bases between them. The V gene's germline CDR1 is MNHNY and CDR2 SVGAGI (reference sequence).

J is TRBJ2-5 and V is TRBV7-2; D not resolved. The V end lost 3 bases, the J end lost 2 bases, and 16 bases lay between the germline ends. This CDR3 spans 16 amino acids. CDR1 and CDR2 from the germline V gene are SGHTA and FQGNSA. The CDR3, as DNA: TGTGCCAGCAGCTTGGGTTGGACCGCCTTTCAAGAGACCCAGTACTTC. The encoded protein is CASSLGWTAFQETQYF.

The CDR3 nucleotides are TGTGCCAGCAGTTACCCCCAGGGGTCTGAAGCTTTCTTT. It codes for CASSYPQGSEAFF. The rearrangement links TRBV6-5 to TRBJ1-1; D is perhaps TRBD1 (6 bases). The CDR3 consists of 13 residues. Germline CDR1 reads MNHEY; CDR2 reads SVGAGI. Trimming removed 2 bases at V and 6 bases at J, with 10 bases between.

The CDR3, as DNA: TGCAGCGTTGATTCCGGGGACAAAAACATTCAGTACTTC. It yields the protein CSVDSGDKNIQYF. This rearrangement joins TRBV29-1 to TRBJ2-5, with D maybe TRBD2 (5 bases). The J call may be faulty, since TRBJ2-4 better matches the DNA end. This CDR3 is 13 amino acids long. Germline V gene data show CDR1 as SQVTM and CDR2 as ANQGSEA.

This clonotype was detected many times. The chain joins TRBV5-1 to TRBJ2-1; D could derive from TRBD1 or TRBD2 (5 bases each). The CDR3 runs to 12 residues. Germline CDR1 is SGHRS and CDR2 is YFSETQ. V lost 4 bases, J lost 8 bases, and 10 bases lay in between. CDR3 residues: CASSVGEYEQFF. CDR3 DNA sequence: TGCGCCAGCAGCGTGGGGGAATATGAGCAGTTCTTC.

This chain joins TRBV20-1 and TRBJ2-3; D possibly corresponds to TRBD2 (7 bases). This CDR3 is 17 amino acids long. Germline-derived CDR1 and CDR2 are DFQATT and SNEGSKA (reference sequence). CDR3 DNA sequence: TGCTCGGTCGAGGGGATTAGGGGGGGGACGCGCACAGATACGCAGTATTTT. This gives the protein CSVEGIRGGTRTDTQYF.

This clonotype was counted many times. The chain couples TRBV18 to TRBJ2-3; D uncertain. This CDR3 comprises 11 residues. Germline V gene data show CDR1 as KGHSH and CDR2 as LQKENI. V was pared by 2 bases and J by 12 bases, with 9 bases between. The CDR3 sequence: CASSPERHQYF. CDR3 coding DNA: TGTGCCAGCTCACCAGAGCGCCACCAGTATTTT.

This clonotype was picked up a small number of times. The rearrangement joins TRBV20-1 to TRBJ2-3; D remains unclear. Deletions cut 3 bases from V and 6 bases from J, with 7 bases between. CDR1 is DFQATT, CDR2 SNEGSKA, per germline (reference sequence). This CDR3 region has 11 residues. The CDR3 sequence: CSASSFDTQYF. In DNA, the CDR3 is TGCAGTGCTAGTTCTTTCGATACGCAGTATTTT.

The table lists this clonotype with a few counts. The chain has TRBV5-1 and TRBJ2-1; 10 nucleotides match TRBD2. CDR3 length: 16 residues. Germline V CDR1 and CDR2: SGHRS, YFSETQ. The V gene end was trimmed by 1 base and the J gene end by 10 bases; junction bases not matched to a gene: 11. The CDR3 spells CASSLYLGLAGVEQFF. The CDR3 DNA reads as TGCGCCAGCAGCTTGTACTTGGGTCTAGCGGGAGTGGAGCAGTTCTTC.

This clonotype was observed a few times. V usage is TRBV4-1 and J usage is TRBJ1-4, with a possible D match to TRBD1 (5 bases). The CDR3 spans 15 residues. Germline loops: CDR1 MGHRA, CDR2 YSYEKL. V dropped 0 bases and J dropped 8 bases, with 13 bases sitting between them. The CDR3: CASSQDGEGFEKLFF. The CDR3 DNA sequence: TGCGCCAGCAGCCAAGATGGGGAGGGGTTCGAAAAACTGTTTTTT.

With respect to this clonotype: A much larger clone sits a single nucleotide away, making a read error possible. This chain joins TRBV5-1 and TRBJ2-1; TRBD2 matches at 10 bases. Germline V gives CDR1 SGHRS, CDR2 YFSETQ. This CDR3 has 15 residues. J lost 10 bases, V lost 2 bases, and 9 bases had no gene match. For the CDR3, the DNA is TGCGCCAGCAGCTTAGGAGCGGGAGGGGCACACGAGCAGTTCTTC. This encodes CASSLGAGGAHEQFF.

This clonotype has a count of ten or more. J is TRBJ2-5 and V is TRBV7-2; TRBD2 agrees at 12 bases. Trimming at V came to 2 bases and at J to 4 bases, leaving 5 bases not matched to a gene. This CDR3 comprises 16 residues. Looked up from germline, CDR1 is SGHTA and CDR2 is FQGNSA. Written as DNA, the CDR3 is TGTGCCAGCAGCTTAAGAACTAGCGGGAGGAGAGAGACCCAGTACTTC. Protein product: CASSLRTSGRRETQYF.